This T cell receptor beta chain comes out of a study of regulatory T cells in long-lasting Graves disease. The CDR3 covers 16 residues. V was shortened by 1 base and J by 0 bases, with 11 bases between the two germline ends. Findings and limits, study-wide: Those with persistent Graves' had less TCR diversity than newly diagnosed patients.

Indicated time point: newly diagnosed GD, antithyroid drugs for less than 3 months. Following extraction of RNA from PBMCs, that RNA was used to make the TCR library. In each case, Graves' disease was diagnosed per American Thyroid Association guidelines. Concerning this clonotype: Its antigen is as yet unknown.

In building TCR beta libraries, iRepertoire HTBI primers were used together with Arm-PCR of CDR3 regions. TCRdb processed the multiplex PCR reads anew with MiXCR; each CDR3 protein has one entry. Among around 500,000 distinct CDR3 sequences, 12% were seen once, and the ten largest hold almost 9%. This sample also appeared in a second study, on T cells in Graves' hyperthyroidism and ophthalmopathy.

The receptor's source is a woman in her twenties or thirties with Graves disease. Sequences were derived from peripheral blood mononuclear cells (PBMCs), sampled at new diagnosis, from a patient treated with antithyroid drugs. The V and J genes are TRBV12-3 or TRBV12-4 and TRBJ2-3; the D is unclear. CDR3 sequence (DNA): TGTGCCAGCAGTTTAGGGCCTAACCTTAGCACAGATACGCAGTATTTT. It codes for CASSLGPNLSTDTQYF.